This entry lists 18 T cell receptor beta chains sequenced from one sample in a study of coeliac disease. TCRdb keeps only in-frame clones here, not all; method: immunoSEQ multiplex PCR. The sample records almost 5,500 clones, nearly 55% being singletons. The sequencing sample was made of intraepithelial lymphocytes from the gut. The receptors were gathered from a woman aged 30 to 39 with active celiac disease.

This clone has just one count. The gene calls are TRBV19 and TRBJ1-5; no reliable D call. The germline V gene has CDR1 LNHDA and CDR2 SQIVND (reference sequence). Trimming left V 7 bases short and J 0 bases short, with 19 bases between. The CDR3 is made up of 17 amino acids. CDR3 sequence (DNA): TGTGCCAGTACCCGAGGTGCGTCTGTTACTAGCAATCAGCCCCAGCATTTT. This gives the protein CASTRGASVTSNQPQHF.

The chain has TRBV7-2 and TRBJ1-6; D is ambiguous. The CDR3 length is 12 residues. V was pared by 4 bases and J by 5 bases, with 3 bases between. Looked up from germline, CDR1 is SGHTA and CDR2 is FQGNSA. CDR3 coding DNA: TGTGCCAGCAGCTACAATAATTCACCCCTCCACTTT. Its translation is CASSYNNSPLHF. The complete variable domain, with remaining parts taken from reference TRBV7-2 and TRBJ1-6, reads GAGVSQSPSNKVTEKGKDVELRCDPISGHTALYWYRQSLGQGLEFLIYFQGNSAPDKSGLPSDRFSAERTGGSVSTLTIQRTQQEDSAVYLCASSYNNSPLHFGNGTRLTVT.

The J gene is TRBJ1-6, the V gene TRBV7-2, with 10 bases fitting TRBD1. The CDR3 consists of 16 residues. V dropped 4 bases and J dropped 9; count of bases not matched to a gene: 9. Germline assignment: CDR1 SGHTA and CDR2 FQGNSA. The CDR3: CASSSWGQGSGSPLHF. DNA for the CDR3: TGTGCCAGCAGCTCCTGGGGACAGGGGTCAGGTTCACCCCTCCACTTT.

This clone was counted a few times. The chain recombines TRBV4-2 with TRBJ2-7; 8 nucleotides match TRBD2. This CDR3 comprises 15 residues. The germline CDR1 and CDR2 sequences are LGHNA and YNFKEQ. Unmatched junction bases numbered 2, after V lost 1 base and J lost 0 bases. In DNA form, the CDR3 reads TGTGCCAGCAGCCAAGCCGGGGGGGGCTCCTACGAGCAGTACTTC. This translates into CASSQAGGGSYEQYF.

The chain's CDR3 is CASSPAGTSDTANTGELFF. CDR3 bases: TGTGCCAGCTCACCAGCCGGAACGTCGGACACAGCGAACACCGGGGAGCTGTTTTTT. The chain recombines TRBV18 with TRBJ2-2, with D maybe TRBD1 (5 bases). Germline V gene lookup returns CDR1 KGHSH and CDR2 LQKENI. This CDR3 is built from 19 residues. Trimming took 2 bases from V and 0 from J, leaving 19 bases between them. Full variable domain (rest looked up from reference TRBV18 and TRBJ2-2): NAGVMQNPRHLVRRRGQEARLRCSPMKGHSHVYWYRQLPEEGLKFMVYLQKENIIDESGMPKERFSAEFPKEGPSILRIQQVVRGDSAAYFCASSPAGTSDTANTGELFFGEGSRLTVL.

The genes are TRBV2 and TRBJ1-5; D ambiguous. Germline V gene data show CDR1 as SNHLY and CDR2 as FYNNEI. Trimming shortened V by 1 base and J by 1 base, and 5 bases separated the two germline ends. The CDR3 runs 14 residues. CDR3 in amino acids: CASSEGVSNQPQHF. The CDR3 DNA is TGTGCCAGCAGTGAAGGCGTCAGCAATCAGCCCCAGCATTTT.

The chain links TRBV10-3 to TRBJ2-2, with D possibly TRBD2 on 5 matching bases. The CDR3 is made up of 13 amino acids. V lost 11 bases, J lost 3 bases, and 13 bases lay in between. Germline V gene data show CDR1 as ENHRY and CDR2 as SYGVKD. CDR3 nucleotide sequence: TGTGCCGCTAAAGGGCGGGACACCGGGGAGCTGTTTTTT. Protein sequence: CAAKGRDTGELFF.

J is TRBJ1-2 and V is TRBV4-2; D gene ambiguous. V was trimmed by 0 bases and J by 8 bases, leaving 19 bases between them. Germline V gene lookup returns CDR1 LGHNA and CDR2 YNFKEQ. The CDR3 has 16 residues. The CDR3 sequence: CASSQDGGGWRNGYTF. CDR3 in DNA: TGTGCCAGCAGCCAAGATGGTGGAGGGTGGAGGAACGGCTACACCTTC.

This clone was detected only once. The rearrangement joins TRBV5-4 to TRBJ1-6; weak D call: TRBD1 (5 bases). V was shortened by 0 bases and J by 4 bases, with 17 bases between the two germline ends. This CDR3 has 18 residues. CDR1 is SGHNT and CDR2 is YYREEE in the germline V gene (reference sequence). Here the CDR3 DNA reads TGTGCCAGCAGCTTGGATGTTCGGCAGGGAGGGTATAATTCACCCCTCCACTTT. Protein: CASSLDVRQGGYNSPLHF.

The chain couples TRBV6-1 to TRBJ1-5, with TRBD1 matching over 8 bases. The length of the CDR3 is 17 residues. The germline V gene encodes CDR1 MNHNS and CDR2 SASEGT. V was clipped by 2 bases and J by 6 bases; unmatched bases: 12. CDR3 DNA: TGTGCCAGCAGTGAACCGGTTGGGCAGGGGGCGGGTCAGCCCCAGCATTTT. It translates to CASSEPVGQGAGQPQHF.

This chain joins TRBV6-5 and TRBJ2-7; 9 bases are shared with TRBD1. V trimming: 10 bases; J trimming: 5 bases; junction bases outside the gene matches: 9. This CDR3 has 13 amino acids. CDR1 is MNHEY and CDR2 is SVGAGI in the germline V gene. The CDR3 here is CAIRGQGPHEQYF. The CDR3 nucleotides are TGTGCCATCAGGGGACAGGGACCCCACGAGCAGTACTTC.

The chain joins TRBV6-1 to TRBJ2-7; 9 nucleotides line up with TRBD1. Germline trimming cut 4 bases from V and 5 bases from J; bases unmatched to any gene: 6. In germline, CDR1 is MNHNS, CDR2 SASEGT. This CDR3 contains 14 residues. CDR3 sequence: CASSVRDREDEQYF. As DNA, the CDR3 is TGTGCCAGCAGTGTCCGGGACAGGGAGGACGAGCAGTACTTC.

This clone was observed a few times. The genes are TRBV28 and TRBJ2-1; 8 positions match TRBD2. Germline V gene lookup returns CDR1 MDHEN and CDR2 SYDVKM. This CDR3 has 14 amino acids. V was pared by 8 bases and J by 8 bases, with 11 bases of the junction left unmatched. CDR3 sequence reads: CASHRRGAGYEQFF. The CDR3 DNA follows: TGTGCCAGCCACAGGCGGGGGGCCGGGTATGAGCAGTTCTTC.

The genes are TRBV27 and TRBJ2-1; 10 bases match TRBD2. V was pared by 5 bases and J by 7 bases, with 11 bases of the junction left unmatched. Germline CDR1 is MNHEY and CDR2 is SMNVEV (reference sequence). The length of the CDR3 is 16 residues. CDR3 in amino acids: CASSPLAGGGLNEQFF. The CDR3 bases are TGTGCCAGCAGTCCCTTAGCGGGGGGCGGTCTGAATGAGCAGTTCTTC.

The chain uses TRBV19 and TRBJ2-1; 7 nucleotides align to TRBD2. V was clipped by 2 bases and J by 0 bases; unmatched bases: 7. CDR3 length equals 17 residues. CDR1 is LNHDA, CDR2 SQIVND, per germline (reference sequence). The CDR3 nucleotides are TGTGCCAGTAGTATAACGGCTCTAGCGGCCTCCTACAATGAGCAGTTCTTC. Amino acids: CASSITALAASYNEQFF.

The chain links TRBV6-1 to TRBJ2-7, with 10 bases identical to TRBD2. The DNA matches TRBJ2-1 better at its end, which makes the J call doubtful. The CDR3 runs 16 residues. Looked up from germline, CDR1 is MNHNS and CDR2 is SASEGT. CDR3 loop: CASSETGTSDYNEQFF. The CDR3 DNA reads TGTGCCAGCAGTGAAACCGGGACTAGCGACTACAATGAGCAGTTCTTC.

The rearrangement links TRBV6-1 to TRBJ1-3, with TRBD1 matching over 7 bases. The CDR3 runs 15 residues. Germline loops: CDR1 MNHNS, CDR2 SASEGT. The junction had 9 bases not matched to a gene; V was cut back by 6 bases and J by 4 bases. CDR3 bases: TGTGCCAGCAGAGAACAGGGGACAACCGGAAACACCATATATTTT. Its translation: CASREQGTTGNTIYF.

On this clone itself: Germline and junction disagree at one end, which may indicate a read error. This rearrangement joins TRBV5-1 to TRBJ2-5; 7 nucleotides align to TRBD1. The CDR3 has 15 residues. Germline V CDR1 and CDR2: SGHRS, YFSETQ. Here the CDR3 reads CASSRGTADSEAQYF. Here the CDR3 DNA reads TGCGCCAGCAGCAGAGGGACAGCAGACTCAGAGGCCCAGTACTTC.